This note documents a single T cell receptor (beta chain) sequence. Using immunoSEQ multiplex PCR, the repertoire was profiled, and TCRdb retains in-frame clones only, with some absent. This repertoire shows some 80,000 clones, 85% to 95% found once; its top ten account for roughly 5.2%. The data were obtained in a study of T cell responses to AZD1222 COVID-19 vaccine. Study at large: Pooling covered second doses at about 4 or about 12 weeks.

This CDR3 is 14 amino acids long. The germline V gene encodes CDR1 SEHNR and CDR2 FQNEAQ (reference sequence). Trimming cost V 4 bases and J 4 bases, with 11 bases left between them. The clonotype comes from an adult in good health. V usage is TRBV7-9 and J usage is TRBJ1-5; no clear D. The sequencing here drew on peripheral blood, taken on day 0 of AZD1222 vaccination. Written as DNA, the CDR3 is TGTGCCAGCAGCTCGGGAAGGCCGAATCAGCCCCAGCATTTT. Protein sequence: CASSSGRPNQPQHF.